Listed here are 15 T cell receptor beta chains from one sample, sequenced in a study of blood T cells in healthy people across ages. Alongside a J-beta primer mix, a sample-barcoded 5' primer served in a second PCR lasting 7 to 11 cycles. TCRdb passed the 5' RACE reads through MiXCR, listing each CDR3 protein once. The table records 580,000 or so distinct CDR3 sequences, 47% of them present only once. Sequencing was carried out using blood. These receptors originate from a man older than 75 in good health.

About this clonotype itself: A much larger clone lies a single base off, so this may be a read error. The chain is built from TRBV3-1 and TRBJ2-3; D may be TRBD1 (6 bases). Germline CDR1 is LGHDT and CDR2 is YNNKEL (reference sequence). V lost 1 base and J lost 5, with 16 bases in between. The length of the CDR3 is 16 residues. The CDR3 loop is CASSQGLGARIDTQYF. CDR3 bases: TGTGCCAGCAGCCAAGGCCTGGGGGCCCGCATAGATACGCAGTATTTT.

CDR3 coding DNA: TGTGCCATCAGTGAGTCGGGGGGGCCCTACGAGCAGTACTTC. Protein sequence: CAISESGGPYEQYF. The chain recombines TRBV10-3 with TRBJ2-7; D is possibly TRBD2 (7 bases). Deletions cut 0 bases from V and 2 bases from J, with 8 bases between. CDR3 length: 14 amino acids. Per the germline V gene, CDR1 is ENHRY and CDR2 is SYGVKD.

V is TRBV19 and J is TRBJ2-3; D might be TRBD1 or TRBD2, each matching 5 bases. Per the germline V gene, CDR1 is LNHDA and CDR2 is SQIVND (reference sequence). CDR3 length: 15 amino acids. With 1 base removed from V and 2 bases from J, the gap between germline ends came to 10 bases. CDR3 sequence reads: CASSIGDGDTDTQYF. The CDR3 DNA reads as TGTGCCAGTAGTATAGGGGACGGCGACACAGATACGCAGTATTTT.

This clonotype was seen only a few times. The junction and the germline gene differ at one end; a read error may be behind it. The chain's CDR3 is CASSTGGETQYF. In DNA form, the CDR3 reads TGCGCCAGCAGCACAGGGGGCGAGACCCAGTACTTC. This chain joins TRBV12-3 or TRBV12-4 and TRBJ2-5, with 9 bases fitting TRBD1. The CDR3 extends over 12 amino acids.

The J gene is TRBJ2-2, the V gene TRBV18; D is uncertain. Germline V lookup: CDR1 KGHSH, CDR2 LQKENI. V lost 3 bases and J 0 bases, leaving 8 bases between the germline ends. CDR3 length equals 15 residues. CDR3 bases: TGTGCCAGCTCACCCTCACTATCGAACACCGGGGAGCTGTTTTTT. It is translated as CASSPSLSNTGELFF.

In its sample, this clonotype was seen many times. This chain connects TRBV6-6 to TRBJ2-5; D remains unclear. CDR3 length: 16 residues. The germline V gene has CDR1 MNHNY and CDR2 SVGAGI (reference sequence). Trimming shortened V by 0 bases and J by 7 bases, and 18 bases separated the two germline ends. The CDR3 spells CASSYSIDGLNWTQYF. CDR3 bases: TGTGCCAGCAGTTACTCGATTGACGGCCTAAATTGGACCCAGTACTTC.

The chain uses TRBV18 and TRBJ2-7; the D gene is possibly TRBD1 (7 bases). V lost 4 bases, J lost 2 bases, and 12 bases lay in between. The germline gives CDR1 KGHSH, CDR2 LQKENI. The CDR3 loop spans 14 amino acids. This chain's CDR3 is CASSLQGGTYEQYF. The CDR3 DNA follows: TGTGCCAGCTCACTCCAGGGGGGTACCTACGAGCAGTACTTC.

In the case of this clonotype: The junction shows a germline mismatch at one end, possibly a read error. The chain joins TRBV6-6 to TRBJ2-5; TRBD1 might be the D (5 bases). The germline gives CDR1 MNHNY, CDR2 SVGAGI (reference sequence). The CDR3 covers 13 residues. The CDR3 sequence: CASSAQGQEAQYF. In DNA, the CDR3 is TGTGCCAGCAGTGCTCAGGGTCAAGAGGCCCAGTACTTC.

The rearrangement uses TRBV5-5 and TRBJ1-4; D call uncertain. V was cut by 4 bases and J by 8 bases, with 18 bases left in between. This CDR3 has 15 amino acids. The germline V gene has CDR1 SGHKS and CDR2 YYEKEE (reference sequence). The CDR3 bases are TGTGCCAGCAGCCTGTTTCCGGGCCGACTGGAAAAACTGTTTTTT. Residues: CASSLFPGRLEKLFF.

The rearrangement uses TRBV12-3 or TRBV12-4 and TRBJ1-5; 10 bases match TRBD1. The CDR3 sequence is 14 residues long. J was trimmed by 7 bases and V by 6 bases; bases with no gene match: 6. DNA of the CDR3: TGTGCCAGCAGCCCTGGACAGGGGGTCCAGCCCCAGCATTTT. This encodes CASSPGQGVQPQHF.

This clonotype came up a few times. The chain employs TRBV3-1 and TRBJ1-2; 9 bases match TRBD1. J was trimmed by 3 bases and V by 7 bases; bases with no gene match: 6. The germline CDR1 and CDR2 sequences are LGHDT and YNNKEL (reference sequence). The CDR3 contains 14 residues. The CDR3 region has the DNA TGTGCCAGCACCCCACGGACAGGGGACTATGGCTACACCTTC. Its translation is CASTPRTGDYGYTF.

The sample holds many counts of this clonotype. V usage is TRBV7-2 and J usage is TRBJ2-1; D gene unclear. The CDR3 totals 12 residues. Germline V gene lookup returns CDR1 SGHTA and CDR2 FQGNSA. V lost 6 bases and J lost 0, with 3 bases in between. CDR3: CASSFSYNEQFF. The DNA for the CDR3 is TGTGCCAGCAGTTTCTCCTACAATGAGCAGTTCTTC.

The chain joins TRBV6-5 to TRBJ2-1; D is possibly TRBD1 (5 bases). Trimming removed 6 bases from V and 3 bases from J, with 12 bases in between. Germline V gene data show CDR1 as MNHEY and CDR2 as SVGAGI. The length of the CDR3 is 14 residues. CDR3 sequence (DNA): TGTGCCAGCAGCTATCTAGACAGCTACAATGAGCAGTTCTTC. Translating it yields CASSYLDSYNEQFF.

J is TRBJ2-7 and V is TRBV10-3; D gene ambiguous. From germline, CDR1 is ENHRY and CDR2 SYGVKD. The CDR3 consists of 12 residues. V was trimmed by 7 bases and J by 0 bases, leaving 7 bases between them. The CDR3 sequence is CAIKSASYEQYF. The CDR3 nucleotides read TGTGCCATCAAGTCAGCCTCCTACGAGCAGTACTTC.

A few counts support this clonotype. The V and J genes are TRBV20-1 and TRBJ2-1; no clear D gene. CDR3 length: 13 amino acids. V dropped 3 bases and J dropped 10 bases, with 16 bases sitting between them. Germline CDR1 DFQATT, CDR2 SNEGSKA (reference sequence). The CDR3 here is CSASGPPADEQFF. CDR3 bases: TGCAGTGCTAGTGGGCCTCCCGCCGACGAGCAGTTCTTC.